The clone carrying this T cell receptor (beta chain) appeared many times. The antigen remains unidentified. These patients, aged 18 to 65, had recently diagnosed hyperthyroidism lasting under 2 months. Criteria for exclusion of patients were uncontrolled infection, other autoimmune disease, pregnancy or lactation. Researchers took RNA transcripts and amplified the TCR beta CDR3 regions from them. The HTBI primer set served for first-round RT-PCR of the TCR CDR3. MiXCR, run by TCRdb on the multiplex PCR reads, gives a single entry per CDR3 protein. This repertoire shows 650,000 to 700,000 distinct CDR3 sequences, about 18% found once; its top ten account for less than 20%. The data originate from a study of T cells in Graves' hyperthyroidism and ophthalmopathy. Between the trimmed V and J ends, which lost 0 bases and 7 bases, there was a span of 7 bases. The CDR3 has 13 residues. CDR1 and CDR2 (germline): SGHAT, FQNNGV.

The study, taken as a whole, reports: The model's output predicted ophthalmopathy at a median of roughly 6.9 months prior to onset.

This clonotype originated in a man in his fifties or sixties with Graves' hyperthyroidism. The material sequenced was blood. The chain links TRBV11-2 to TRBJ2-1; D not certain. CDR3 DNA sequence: TGTGCCAGCAGCTTAGAACCGTTAAATGAGCAGTTCTTC. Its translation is CASSLEPLNEQFF.